The 23 T cell receptor beta chains presented below share a single source sample, sequenced in a study of CD8 T cells in Susac syndrome. With random hexamers, reverse transcription was performed on about 0.5 to 1 ug of RNA. TCRdb fed the immunoSEQ multiplex PCR reads into MiXCR, producing one record per CDR3 protein. This sample has approximately 160,000 distinct CDR3 sequences, with around 96% found just once. The source material was CD4+ T cells from PBMCs. These receptors were obtained from a human donor with Susac syndrome.

The CDR3 sequence: CASSQGALAGAYNEQFF. CDR3 bases: TGTGCCAGCAGCCAGGGCGCCCTAGCGGGGGCCTACAATGAGCAGTTCTTC. This chain connects TRBV3-1 to TRBJ2-1; 10 bases fit TRBD2. V was pared by 3 bases and J by 2 bases, with 7 bases of the junction left unmatched. This CDR3 comprises 17 residues. Germline-derived CDR1 and CDR2 are LGHDT and YNNKEL (reference sequence).

The J gene is TRBJ1-2, the V gene TRBV28; no reliable D call. From germline, CDR1 is MDHEN and CDR2 SYDVKM. Trimming took off 2 bases at V and 4 bases at J, with 8 bases between the two ends. This CDR3 is built from 13 residues. The CDR3 DNA follows: TGTGCCAGCAGTTTAGCAGCATCCTATGGCTACACCTTC. Translating gives CASSLAASYGYTF.

This clonotype was seen a single time. This CDR3 reads CASSYSAGSGANVLTF. CDR3 bases: TGTGCCAGCAGTTACTCAGCCGGCTCTGGGGCCAACGTCCTGACTTTC. J is TRBJ2-6 and V is TRBV6-6; D unclear. Germline V CDR1 and CDR2: MNHNY, SVGAGI (reference sequence). The CDR3 loop spans 16 amino acids. Trimming shortened V by 0 bases and J by 0 bases, and 6 bases separated the two germline ends.

This chain uses TRBV28 with TRBJ2-4; D may correspond to TRBD1 or TRBD2 (5 bases each). Trimming took off 5 bases at V and 5 bases at J, with 10 bases between the two ends. The germline V gene encodes CDR1 MDHEN and CDR2 SYDVKM. The CDR3 totals 13 residues. The CDR3 DNA is TGTGCCAGCAGTGAGGGGAGAGAAAACATTCAGTACTTC. Its protein is CASSEGRENIQYF. The full variable domain, completed using reference TRBV28 and TRBJ2-4, is DVKVTQSSRYLVKRTGEKVFLECVQDMDHENMFWYRQDPGLGLRLIYFSYDVKMKEKGDIPEGYSVSREKKERFSLILESASTNQTSMYLCASSEGRENIQYFGAGTRLSVL.

The chain is built from TRBV30 and TRBJ2-1; perhaps TRBD1 as D (5 bases). The CDR3 totals 14 residues. Germline CDR1 GTSNPN, CDR2 SVGIG (reference sequence). The V gene lost 2 bases and the J gene lost 5 bases, with 13 bases spanning the gap. CDR3 sequence (DNA): TGTGCCTGGAGTAGGGGCGCTTCTGACAATGAGCAGTTCTTC. Residues: CAWSRGASDNEQFF.

V gene TRBV29-1 combines with J gene TRBJ2-5, with 8 bases lining up with TRBD2. Germline CDR1 is SQVTM and CDR2 is ANQGSEA. V dropped 6 bases and J dropped 7; count of bases not matched to a gene: 4. CDR3 size: 11 residues. In nucleotides, the CDR3 is TGCAGCGTCCCCCGGGGGGGGACCCAGTACTTC. Amino acid sequence: CSVPRGGTQYF.

The rearrangement joins TRBV25-1 to TRBJ2-3, with 9 nucleotides matching TRBD1. Unmatched junction bases numbered 7, after V lost 5 bases and J lost 13 bases. The CDR3 loop spans 12 amino acids. CDR1 and CDR2 from the germline V gene are MGHDK and SYGVNS. The DNA for the CDR3 is TGTGCCAGCAGTAACCCGGGACAGGGAAAGTATTTT. Translation gives CASSNPGQGKYF.

The gene calls are TRBV29-1 and TRBJ2-7; possibly TRBD1 or TRBD2 for D (5 bases each). Trimming left V 3 bases short and J 0 bases short, with 12 bases between. CDR1 SQVTM and CDR2 ANQGSEA come from the germline V gene. The CDR3 covers 14 residues. The CDR3 spells CSVDPRGSSYEQYF. Here the CDR3 DNA reads TGCAGCGTTGACCCTCGGGGCAGCTCCTACGAGCAGTACTTC.

The chain employs TRBV10-3 and TRBJ2-3; D is perhaps TRBD2 (6 bases). The germline V gene has CDR1 ENHRY and CDR2 SYGVKD. The V end was cut by 6 bases, the J end by 0 bases, with 10 bases between. This CDR3 comprises 14 residues. The CDR3 region is CAIRAGGSTDTQYF. In DNA, the CDR3 is TGTGCCATCAGGGCCGGGGGAAGCACAGATACGCAGTATTTT.

This CDR3 is CASNPEARETQYF. Here the CDR3 DNA reads TGTGCCAGCAACCCAGAGGCTAGGGAGACCCAGTACTTC. This sequence joins TRBV2 and TRBJ2-5; D remains unclear. The germline V gene encodes CDR1 SNHLY and CDR2 FYNNEI. Trimming left V 7 bases short and J 5 bases short, with 14 bases between. This CDR3 has 13 amino acids.

The chain is built from TRBV18 and TRBJ2-7, with 7 bases matching TRBD1. The CDR3 length is 15 residues. Germline V lookup: CDR1 KGHSH, CDR2 LQKENI. The junction had 12 bases not matched to a gene; V was cut back by 3 bases and J by 7 bases. The CDR3 DNA is TGTGCCAGCTCACCCCTCCGGGACAGTCCAGAGGAGCAGTACTTC. It translates to CASSPLRDSPEEQYF.

The chain links TRBV12-3 or TRBV12-4 to TRBJ2-7, with 7 bases matching TRBD2. V lost 3 bases to trimming and J lost 7 bases; unmatched junction nucleotides: 6. The length of the CDR3 is 13 residues. This CDR3 is CASSFGWEGEQYF. The CDR3 DNA follows: TGTGCCAGCAGTTTTGGGTGGGAGGGAGAGCAGTACTTC.

The V gene is TRBV20-1, the J gene TRBJ1-5; perhaps TRBD1 as D (6 bases). Per germline, CDR1 DFQATT and CDR2 SNEGSKA (reference sequence). CDR3 length equals 17 residues. CDR3 sequence: CSQLRALILPGDQPQHF. The DNA of the CDR3 is TGCAGCCAGCTGAGGGCGCTTATTCTTCCAGGGGATCAGCCCCAGCATTTT.

The V and J genes are TRBV7-9 and TRBJ1-5, with D hard to call. Germline assignment: CDR1 SEHNR and CDR2 FQNEAQ (reference sequence). This CDR3 comprises 15 residues. Trimming removed 2 bases at V and 2 bases at J, with 10 bases between. CDR3 sequence reads: CASSLSGRGNQPQHF. In DNA form, the CDR3 reads TGTGCCAGCAGCTTATCCGGACGGGGCAATCAGCCCCAGCATTTT.

The rearrangement joins TRBV6-5 to TRBJ1-1; no clear D gene. Trimming removed 6 bases from V and 0 bases from J, with 11 bases in between. The CDR3 covers 14 residues. The germline gives CDR1 MNHEY, CDR2 SVGAGI. CDR3 sequence: CASRRRTMNTEAFF. The CDR3 region has the DNA TGTGCCAGCAGACGACGGACCATGAACACTGAAGCTTTCTTT.

The CDR3: CSVGEGAYEQYF. The CDR3 region has the DNA TGCAGCGTTGGTGAAGGGGCCTACGAGCAGTACTTC. The chain couples TRBV29-1 to TRBJ2-7, with D possibly TRBD1 on 5 matching bases. Trimming removed 4 bases at V and 2 bases at J, with 9 bases between. The CDR3 runs 12 residues. CDR1 is SQVTM, CDR2 ANQGSEA, per germline.

The gene calls are TRBV12-3 or TRBV12-4 and TRBJ2-5; D unresolved. Deletions cut 7 bases from V and 5 bases from J, with 14 bases between. CDR3 size: 13 residues. In DNA, the CDR3 is TGTGCCAGCAAACCGACCCCTTCGGAGACCCAGTACTTC. Its protein product is CASKPTPSETQYF.

A single count supports this clonotype. This chain links TRBV9 with TRBJ2-7; D perhaps matches TRBD1 (6 bases). Germline V CDR1 and CDR2: SGDLS, YYNGEE. The V end lost 1 base, the J end lost 2 bases, and 10 bases lay between the germline ends. This CDR3 has 14 amino acids. The CDR3 spells CASSVRDKTYEQYF. The CDR3 nucleotides are TGTGCCAGCAGCGTACGGGACAAGACCTACGAGCAGTACTTC. Based on the CDR3 plus reference TRBV9 and TRBJ2-7, the full variable domain is DSGVTQTPKHLITATGQRVTLRCSPRSGDLSVYWYQQSLDQGLQFLIQYYNGEERAKGNILERFSAQQFPDLHSELNLSSLELGDSALYFCASSVRDKTYEQYFGPGTRLTVT.

The rearrangement joins TRBV7-2 to TRBJ2-7; D remains ambiguous. V was cut by 4 bases and J by 0 bases, with 16 bases left in between. The CDR3 is 16 residues long. Per the germline V gene, CDR1 is SGHTA and CDR2 is FQGNSA. CDR3 bases: TGTGCCAGCAGCTCCTCGGTGGTTGGTGGCTCCTACGAGCAGTACGTC. It is translated as CASSSSVVGGSYEQYV.

The rearrangement joins TRBV4-3 to TRBJ2-1; D not certain. There are 16 residues in the CDR3. Germline V gene sequence: CDR1 LGHNA, CDR2 YSLEER. Trimming left V 0 bases short and J 2 bases short, with 11 bases between. CDR3 nucleotide sequence: TGCGCCAGCAGCCAAGAGTCCAGATGGCCCTACAATGAGCAGTTCTTC. Translated: CASSQESRWPYNEQFF.

This clonotype was detected only once. The chain joins TRBV12-3 or TRBV12-4 to TRBJ2-7; D is unclear. The V end lost 7 bases, the J end lost 9 bases, and 19 bases lay between the germline ends. This CDR3 has 13 amino acids. The CDR3 spells CASTKQTQSGQYF. CDR3 sequence (DNA): TGTGCCAGCACCAAACAGACCCAATCGGGGCAGTACTTC.

This chain joins TRBV5-6 and TRBJ1-2; D remains ambiguous. Trimming pared 4 bases from V and 3 bases from J, leaving 13 bases between. Germline V gene sequence: CDR1 SGHDT, CDR2 YYEEEE. The CDR3 length is 14 residues. CDR3 nucleotide sequence: TGTGCCAGCAGCCCGAATTGGAATCACTATGGCTACACCTTC. It is translated as CASSPNWNHYGYTF. The whole variable domain, remainder taken from reference TRBV5-6 and TRBJ1-2, is DAGVTQSPTHLIKTRGQQVTLRCSPKSGHDTVSWYQQALGQGPQFIFQYYEEEERQRGNFPDRFSGHQFPNYSSELNVNALLLGDSALYLCASSPNWNHYGYTFGSGTRLTVV.

The chain combines TRBV30 with TRBJ2-7; TRBD2 aligns across 9 bases. V lost 4 bases, J lost 4 bases, and 5 bases stayed unmatched. From germline, CDR1 is GTSNPN and CDR2 SVGIG (reference sequence). This CDR3 has 13 residues. The CDR3 spells CAWTSGDFYEQYF. As DNA, the CDR3 is TGTGCCTGGACTAGCGGGGACTTTTACGAGCAGTACTTC. Full variable domain (rest looked up from reference TRBV30 and TRBJ2-7): SQTIHQWPATLVQPVGSPLSLECTVEGTSNPNLYWYRQAAGRGLQLLFYSVGIGQISSEVPQNLSASRPQDRQFILSSKKLLLSDSGFYLCAWTSGDFYEQYFGPGTRLTVT.